This T cell receptor beta chain originates from a study of blood T cell repertoires in COVID-19. As for the study in general: The United States, Italy and Spain supplied acute and convalescent COVID-19 samples. From T cells, B-cell-depleted T cells, or PBMCs came the material, which was cDNA or gDNA.

Authors' analysis steps: Cell counts per sample came from amplifying reference gene primers. Only in-frame clones appear in the TCRdb table, and some are missing; sequencing was by immunoSEQ multiplex PCR. Clonal size and the V and J genes are those of that table, whereas D and trimming came from the DNA. The table lists roughly 240,000 clones, around 83% of them singletons. Germline CDR1 reads GTSNPN; CDR2 reads SVGIG (reference sequence). V shed 1 base and J shed 6 bases, with 9 bases lying between them. The CDR3 consists of 13 residues. The receptor's source is a man between 18 and 29 years old with active or convalescent COVID-19. The chain links TRBV30 to TRBJ2-2, with D maybe TRBD1 (6 bases). Input material: peripheral blood. The CDR3 coding sequence is TGTGCCTGGAGTGCTTCAGGGGCCGGGGAGCTGTTTTTT. This gives the protein CAWSASGAGELFF.